What follows is one T cell receptor (beta chain) and its context. Its antigen target is currently unknown. No base quality information exists; no much larger clone differs at one position. These data are taken from a study of cytomegalovirus exposure and HLA in healthy donors (TCRdb year 2017). Some background on the complete study: According to an earlier analysis of around 600 of the donors, some 180 million T cells yielded roughly 110 million unique TCR beta sequences and about 300 Gb of sequence data. Among some 400 genotyped donors of the cohort, an average of around 220,000 unique TCR beta nucleotide sequences was sequenced per donor, of which about 18% were non-productive. An early release that covered fewer than 750 HLA-typed donors contained around 300 gigabases of sequencing data and roughly 84 million unique TCR sequences. The study used immunosequencing to profile the T cell repertoires of more than 650 subjects and linked those repertoires to cytomegalovirus serostatus. Along with the approximately 650-subject first cohort, a separate validation cohort of about 110 different subjects was used. Class I and class II HLA loci were covered by the typing at four-digit resolution. Genome-wide SNP genotypes for about three fifths of the roughly 670 donors were used in a later genetic analysis, which treated that subset as a discovery cohort. Donor age, sex, ethnicity and CMV serostatus were compiled alongside the repertoire data. All discovery cohort repertoires had been generated using a single sequencing platform. The number of donors typed differed by locus, with roughly 629-640 for A, B, C, DRB1 and DQB1, approximately 500 for DQA1, over 600 for DPA1, and under 490 for DPB1. A later analysis re-analyzed previously published TCR beta repertoires from hundreds of donors and added high-resolution HLA genotyping to study TCR occurrence patterns. The later analysis used no new phenotypic data to find candidate immune exposures, relying instead on TCR beta sequences and their occurrence across donors. In an earlier analysis of more than 550 of the donors, high-throughput TCR beta sequencing was used to judge whether each TCR beta V gene segment behaved as functional or pseudogenic. To predict cytomegalovirus infection status, the study brought together high-throughput TCR immunosequencing, statistical association of individual TCRs with disease status, and machine learning. Four to six DR-DQ haplotypes were handled as single units for association and clustering, since linkage in the cohort was strong. Of the 398 genotyped donors, roughly 85% fell in the genetic ancestry cluster associated with self-reported Caucasian donors. The study was designed to test whether signatures of past pathogen exposure could be identified by cataloging public T cell receptors.

The CDR3, cysteine through phenylalanine, is 15 amino acids long. Only the CDR3 portion is preserved as DNA: 45 bases, with reading frame beginning at the first base. V trim: 6 bases; J trim: 0 bases; unmatched bases: 9. From a lookup of the germline V gene, CDR1 and CDR2 are SQVTM and ANQGSEA. The cohort was made up of several hundred healthy bone marrow donors. All cohort members were sampled while nominally healthy, although unrecorded immune exposures were likely present. The donor was CMV seronegative and belonged to the group of under 400 seronegative cohort members. A peripheral blood sample was provided by each donor, and peripheral blood mononuclear cells were used for TCR beta sequencing. The Qiagen DNeasy Blood Extraction Kit was used to extract genomic DNA from the blood cell samples. Points the paper makes about the study in general: In a later analysis, several top co-occurrence clusters were reported to appear linked to parvovirus B19, influenza, CMV and Epstein-Barr virus. According to the authors, the approach could potentially be generalized to other disease states and immunological phenotypes. While some public TCRs were present in many individuals, most TCR sequences turned up only very rarely across donors. HLA typing was unavailable for some donors at each locus, so association tests used only the typed subset. The classifier was reported to diagnose cytomegalovirus status with high specificity and sensitivity in both the original cohort and the validation cohort. In vitro tests confirmed that three of the cytomegalovirus-associated TCR beta chains recognize cytomegalovirus antigens. A later analysis associated about 16,000 TCR beta sequences with specific HLA alleles at a false discovery rate of 0.05. In an earlier analysis of approximately 590 of the donors, most TCR beta V segments appeared in productive rearrangements about 87% or about 30% of the time, broadly matching IMGT annotations. In this cohort, only TCR beta chains were sequenced, and detectable features were limited by the absence of alpha or paired-chain data. Assigning TCR associations to individual alleles was difficult when HLA alleles, especially DR and DQ, strongly co-occurred. Presence/absence analyses assumed roughly uniform sequencing depth across donors, an assumption that may not hold. Linkage disequilibrium might explain the correlated functional status among segregating V segments, but an unknown experimental factor could not be excluded. The sequencing pipeline was judged likely to have produced a cluster of highly shared sequence variants as a technical artifact. Fewer than 20 rarely observed V segments, including chromosome 9 orphons, were excluded from the earlier analysis of almost 600 of the donors because counts were too low. Compared with the roughly 700-donor mean, donors in an Asian-associated ancestry cluster had fewer N-insertions in productive TCRs, according to a later genetic analysis. Because the 87-base-pair reads could not distinguish some IMGT-functional V segments, including TRBV6-2 and TRBV6-3, those segments were excluded. A further reported finding was that TCR beta sequences accurately predicted the HLA-A and HLA-B alleles for most subjects in the first cohort. Compared with equally common non-associated chains, HLA-associated TCR beta chains in a later analysis were more clonally expanded and had lower generation probabilities. In a later genetic analysis, a missense DCLRE1C variant was associated with V-gene and J-gene trimming of TCR beta chains, and the association was replicated in an independent cohort. The study gave a list of about 160 TCR beta chains associated with cytomegalovirus. Most CMV-associated TCR beta chains appeared to be HLA-restricted in a later analysis, and the HLA associations seemed to be driven largely by CMV exposure. The only immune exposure information available for the cohort was CMV serostatus. In a later analysis, the rate of TCR association differed among HLA loci, with DRB1 alleles having the most associated TCRs and HLA-C alleles having the fewest.

To prepare the library, the immunoSEQ multiplex PCR assay was applied. For the multiplex PCR, a mixture combining 60 forward primers for TCR Vbeta segments and 13 reverse primers for TCR Jbeta segments was used. The CDR3 region of rearranged TCR beta genes was amplified from genomic DNA by a multiplex PCR assay. Amplified TCR beta libraries were sequenced as 87-base-pair reads on the Illumina HiSeq System. The original methods were these. A later analysis counted 65 million to 90 million unique TCR beta chains across the 666 repertoires, and approximately 11 million of these chains were shared by at least two donors. To remove PCR and sequencing errors, raw reads were error-corrected and collapsed into unique sequences using a nearest-neighbor algorithm that merged closely related sequences. Alignment of CDR3 sequences to IMGT reference sequences was used to assign V, D and J gene segments. For a sequence to be retained, a match of at least six nucleotides to both a V gene segment and a J gene segment was required. A rearrangement counted as productive if the CDR3 had no stop codons and remained in frame with V and J, and every other rearrangement counted as non-productive. CDR3 was defined by IMGT convention, running from the second conserved V-encoded cysteine to the conserved J-encoded phenylalanine. The earlier analysis of roughly 590 of the donors excluded sequences that lacked an unambiguous match to a single V gene segment. In an earlier analysis of 587 of the donors, a V segment was called functional when productive rearrangements were above 56.7%, and segregating when the standard deviation between donors exceeded 5%. A statistical classification framework was built to diagnose cytomegalovirus status from the catalog of TCR beta chain sequences. A later analysis assigned V and J genes by comparing TCR nucleotide sequences with IMGT/GENE-DB human TR gene sequences. Using the TCRdist pipeline, a later analysis assigned CDR3 sequences along with most-parsimonious VDJ recombination scenarios. A later analysis defined each TCR beta chain by its CDR3 amino acid sequence plus V-gene family, and excluded reads lacking a unique V-gene family. In a later analysis, approximately 590 highly shared, low-generation-probability nucleotide sequences were removed to address suspected cross-contamination and a sequencing artifact. A later analysis calculated a clonal expansion index for each public chain from normalized within-repertoire ranks of inferred template counts. A later analysis computed generation probabilities with a VDJ recombination model fitted to out-of-frame rearrangements, and checked the results against IGoR. In a later analysis, hypergeometric tests were used to score TCR-TCR, TCR-HLA and TCR-CMV co-occurrence, with a repertoire-size bias correction applied to TCR pairs. To estimate false discovery rates, a later analysis permuted the HLA or CMV assignments 20 times. In a later analysis, co-occurring TCRs were grouped using DBSCAN, with TCRdist sequence similarity added in when clustering inside HLA-allele-positive subsets. Repertoires with fewer than 30,000 or more than 120,000 public chains were left out of co-occurrence clustering, as were five repertoires with anomalous nucleotide sharing. Imported from immuneACCESS, the table was reduced by TCRdb to in-frame sequences with V and J called. These copies leave out some clones; in studies compared against another copy, an unresolved V gene accounts for under half, and the cause of the remainder is not known. V and J calls and clone size follow that table, whereas D and trimming were derived from the DNA. For this sample there are about 100,000 clones; 70% to 80% appear just once. The ten largest clonotypes hold about 2% of the sample.

The sample was PBMCs. The rearrangement combines TRBV29-1 with TRBJ1-1, and TRBD1 aligns with 8 junction nucleotides. The clonotype originates from a man aged 18 to 29 in good health and CMV-seronegative. The sequenced DNA: TGCAGCGTCGCCTTACAGGGGGTCGTGAACACTGAAGCTTTCTTT. It is translated as CSVALQGVVNTEAFF.